The 27 T cell receptor beta chains reported below all come from one sample, sequenced in a study of OX40 agonist ivuxolimab in advanced cancers. Some clones are missing from TCRdb's copy, which holds only in-frame ones; the method was immunoSEQ multiplex PCR. The repertoire holds tens of thousands of clones, with over 75% as singletons. The sample in question was CD4+ or CD8+ T cells sorted from blood, obtained in a trial of the OX40 agonist ivuxolimab. All receptors come from an adult with an advanced solid tumor such as melanoma, head and neck, liver or kidney cancer.

This clone has a single count. The chain employs TRBV15 and TRBJ2-2; 9 bases match TRBD1. V shed 1 base and J 4 bases; nucleotides not matched to a gene: 1. Germline V gives CDR1 LNHNV, CDR2 YYDKDF (reference sequence). The CDR3 is 15 residues long. CDR3 residues: CATSRGQGGTGELFF. Written as DNA, the CDR3 is TGTGCCACCAGCAGAGGACAGGGGGGCACCGGGGAGCTGTTTTTT.

The rearrangement joins TRBV7-2 to TRBJ2-2; TRBD1 aligns across 7 bases. This CDR3 spans 16 amino acids. Per the germline V gene, CDR1 is SGHTA and CDR2 is FQGNSA. Trimming cost V 10 bases and J 2 bases; bases outside gene matches: 13. In DNA form, the CDR3 reads TGTGCCAATAAAGCCGCCGGGACAGCAAACACCGGGGAGCTGTTTTTT. It is translated as CANKAAGTANTGELFF.

This clone occurred a few times. The chain recombines TRBV15 with TRBJ1-2, with D perhaps TRBD1 (6 bases). The germline V gene encodes CDR1 LNHNV and CDR2 YYDKDF (reference sequence). The germline V and J ends were trimmed by 0 bases and 8 bases, with 13 bases remaining between them. The CDR3 extends over 14 amino acids. The CDR3: CATSRDRQDKGYTF. Written as DNA, the CDR3 is TGTGCCACCAGCAGAGATCGACAGGACAAGGGCTACACCTTC.

In its sample, this clone was seen a few times. The J gene is TRBJ1-5, the V gene TRBV28; the D gene is possibly TRBD1 (5 bases). The CDR3 spans 15 residues. Germline CDR1 and CDR2: MDHEN and SYDVKM. V lost 5 bases and J 1 base, leaving 12 bases between the germline ends. The CDR3 bases are TGTGCCAGCAGTCCCGAGGGGTTGAGCAATCAGCCCCAGCATTTT. Amino acid sequence: CASSPEGLSNQPQHF.

The J gene is TRBJ1-1, the V gene TRBV18, with 9 bases that match TRBD1. Germline CDR1 and CDR2: KGHSH and LQKENI. Trimming removed 2 bases from V and 3 bases from J; junction bases left unmatched: 19. This CDR3 is built from 20 residues. CDR3 sequence (DNA): TGTGCCAGCTCACCAAAGCTTACCGGGACAGGGATATCAGGGGACACTGAAGCTTTCTTT. Translated: CASSPKLTGTGISGDTEAFF.

The CDR3 is CAWSVRKGIGEKLFF. As DNA, the CDR3 is TGTGCCTGGAGTGTACGGAAGGGGATTGGCGAAAAACTGTTTTTT. The V and J genes are TRBV30 and TRBJ1-4; D perhaps matches TRBD1 (5 bases). In germline, CDR1 is GTSNPN, CDR2 SVGIG (reference sequence). CDR3 length equals 15 residues. The ends were cut back, 0 bases at V and 8 bases at J, with 16 bases in the middle.

Points on this clone: One base away lies a much larger clone, so this may be a sequencing read error. V gene TRBV9 combines with J gene TRBJ2-7, with 11 bases that match TRBD1. The CDR3 is made up of 14 amino acids. Germline-derived CDR1 and CDR2 are SGDLS and YYNGEE. V shed 3 bases and J 3 bases; nucleotides not matched to a gene: 2. CDR3 nucleotides: TGTGCCAGCAGCGCCGGGACAGGGGGCTACGAGCAGTACTTC. Its protein is CASSAGTGGYEQYF.

V and J are TRBV4-2 and TRBJ2-7; perhaps TRBD2 as D (6 bases). The V and J ends lost 4 bases and 6 bases respectively, with 19 bases between them. The CDR3 covers 15 residues. Per germline, CDR1 LGHNA and CDR2 YNFKEQ. CDR3 amino acids: CASSRPGGPDFEQYF. CDR3 nucleotide sequence: TGTGCCAGCAGCCGTCCCGGGGGACCCGATTTCGAGCAGTACTTC.

This chain uses TRBV5-1 with TRBJ1-3; 9 bases agree with TRBD1. This CDR3 has 18 residues. Germline V gene lookup returns CDR1 SGHRS and CDR2 YFSETQ. Trimming took 4 bases from V and 1 from J; bases not matched to a gene: 12. Here the CDR3 reads CASSKDRGSLLSGNTIYF. The DNA for the CDR3 is TGCGCCAGCAGCAAGGACAGGGGAAGCCTATTATCTGGAAACACCATATATTTT.

This clone occurred a few times. The J gene is TRBJ2-7, the V gene TRBV9; TRBD2 aligns across 8 bases. Looked up from germline, CDR1 is SGDLS and CDR2 is YYNGEE. This CDR3 contains 15 residues. With V trimmed by 0 bases and J by 0 bases, 2 bases remained unmatched. CDR3 protein: CASSVGSGSSYEQYF. CDR3 nucleotide sequence: TGTGCCAGCAGCGTAGGGAGCGGGAGCTCCTACGAGCAGTACTTC.

The chain employs TRBV4-2 and TRBJ2-7, with 8 bases matching TRBD2. V shed 1 base, J shed 2 bases, and the junction held 10 bases outside the gene matches. Germline-derived CDR1 and CDR2 are LGHNA and YNFKEQ. The CDR3 consists of 17 residues. CDR3 bases: TGTGCCAGCAGCCAAGGGGCCGTCGGGGGGGGGACCTACGAGCAGTACTTC. Protein product: CASSQGAVGGGTYEQYF.

This clone was counted only a few times. The chain links TRBV6-4 to TRBJ1-5; D call uncertain. The germline gives CDR1 MRHNA, CDR2 SNTAGT. V lost 4 bases, J lost 4 bases, and 11 bases lay in between. The CDR3 has 14 residues. The CDR3 coding sequence is TGTGCCAGCAGTGTGGCACAGAGGAATCAGCCCCAGCATTTT. Encoded protein: CASSVAQRNQPQHF.

The chain joins TRBV20-1 to TRBJ1-5; no firm D call. V was shortened by 3 bases and J by 5 bases, with 5 bases between the two germline ends. The CDR3 has 11 amino acids. Looked up from germline, CDR1 is DFQATT and CDR2 is SNEGSKA (reference sequence). The CDR3: CSASPDQPQHF. CDR3 DNA sequence: TGCAGTGCTAGTCCTGATCAGCCCCAGCATTTT.

This clone was detected a few times. The V gene is TRBV5-4, the J gene TRBJ1-6, with TRBD1 as a possible D gene (5 bases). This CDR3 has 15 residues. Trimming pared 0 bases from V and 2 bases from J, leaving 6 bases between. CDR1 and CDR2 from the germline V gene are SGHNT and YYREEE (reference sequence). CDR3 protein: CASSLAGAYNSPLHF. The CDR3, as DNA: TGTGCCAGCAGCTTGGCGGGGGCCTATAATTCACCCCTCCACTTT. The complete variable domain, with remaining parts taken from reference TRBV5-4 and TRBJ1-6, reads ETGVTQSPTHLIKTRGQQVTLRCSSQSGHNTVSWYQQALGQGPQFIFQYYREEENGRGNFPPRFSGLQFPNYSSELNVNALELDDSALYLCASSLAGAYNSPLHFGNGTRLTVT.

Only one count was recorded for this clone. The chain links TRBV7-9 to TRBJ1-2; the D is unclear. The CDR3 totals 15 residues. The V end was cut by 5 bases, the J end by 0 bases, with 13 bases between. Looked up from germline, CDR1 is SEHNR and CDR2 is FQNEAQ (reference sequence). The CDR3 region has the DNA TGTGCCAGCAGCGGTTCCGGAAGAGCTAACTATGGCTACACCTTC. Translating gives CASSGSGRANYGYTF.

In its sample, this clone is medium-sized. The chain couples TRBV5-6 to TRBJ2-5; D is ambiguous. Germline V lookup: CDR1 SGHDT, CDR2 YYEEEE. V was shortened by 2 bases and J by 5 bases, with 10 bases between the two germline ends. The length of the CDR3 is 13 residues. DNA for the CDR3: TGTGCCAGCAGCTTTTGGGCCTTGGAGACCCAGTACTTC. Translation: CASSFWALETQYF. The full variable domain, rest sourced from reference TRBV5-6 and TRBJ2-5, is DAGVTQSPTHLIKTRGQQVTLRCSPKSGHDTVSWYQQALGQGPQFIFQYYEEEERQRGNFPDRFSGHQFPNYSSELNVNALLLGDSALYLCASSFWALETQYFGPGTRLLVL.

The rearrangement uses TRBV5-1 and TRBJ2-3; no firm D call. V lost 0 bases to trimming and J lost 2 bases, with 7 bases between them. The CDR3 has 14 residues. Germline-derived CDR1 and CDR2 are SGHRS and YFSETQ. The CDR3 DNA reads as TGCGCCAGCAGCTTGGTGACGGACACAGATACGCAGTATTTT. Encoded protein: CASSLVTDTDTQYF.

The chain links TRBV10-2 to TRBJ2-1, with D possibly being TRBD1 or TRBD2 (5 bases each). Germline V gives CDR1 WSHSY, CDR2 SAAADI. V gave up 3 bases and J gave up 5 bases, with 17 bases separating them. The CDR3 contains 16 residues. CDR3 amino acids: CASSDPGSSTNNEQFF. CDR3 DNA sequence: TGCGCCAGCAGTGACCCAGGGAGCTCGACAAACAATGAGCAGTTCTTC.

The genes are TRBV5-1 and TRBJ1-1; no firm D call. This CDR3 spans 14 amino acids. The V gene lost 0 bases and the J gene lost 1 base, with 7 bases spanning the gap. Germline V lookup: CDR1 SGHRS, CDR2 YFSETQ. The CDR3 DNA is TGCGCCAGCAGCTTGGTGGCACAGAACACTGAAGCTTTCTTT. Amino acid sequence: CASSLVAQNTEAFF.

This chain connects TRBV10-3 to TRBJ2-4; D tentatively fits TRBD1 or TRBD2 (5 bases each). This CDR3 spans 13 amino acids. V lost 8 bases and J lost 5, with 13 bases in between. The germline V gene has CDR1 ENHRY and CDR2 SYGVKD. The CDR3 reads CAIGWDRQNIQYF. CDR3 DNA: TGTGCCATCGGCTGGGACCGGCAAAACATTCAGTACTTC.

The chain has TRBV19 and TRBJ1-1; a possible D gene is TRBD1 (6 bases). The CDR3 sequence is 14 residues long. Trimming removed 4 bases at V and 5 bases at J, with 14 bases between. From germline, CDR1 is LNHDA and CDR2 SQIVND (reference sequence). CDR3 bases: TGTGCCAGTAGTACCCAGGGGAGTAGGACTGAAGCTTTCTTT. It codes for CASSTQGSRTEAFF.

With regard to this clone: The junction departs from germline at one end; a sequencing error may be responsible. This sequence joins TRBV7-7 and TRBJ2-5, with 8 nucleotides matching TRBD2. CDR1 and CDR2 from the germline V gene are SSHAT and FNYEAQ (reference sequence). This CDR3 has 14 amino acids. The chain's CDR3 is CASSLSGGPETQYF. Here the CDR3 DNA reads TGTGCTAGCAGCTTATCGGGAGGGCCGGAGACCCAGTACTTC.

This chain uses TRBV5-1 with TRBJ2-5, with 9 bases identical to TRBD2. The CDR3 runs 14 residues. Germline-derived CDR1 and CDR2 are SGHRS and YFSETQ. V trimming: 6 bases; J trimming: 5 bases; junction bases outside the gene matches: 8. The CDR3 sequence is CASTSGRTDETQYF. As DNA, the CDR3 is TGCGCCAGCACCAGCGGGAGGACGGATGAGACCCAGTACTTC. Combining the CDR3 with reference TRBV5-1 and TRBJ2-5 gives the whole variable domain KAGVTQTPRYLIKTRGQQVTLSCSPISGHRSVSWYQQTPGQGLQFLFEYFSETQRNKGNFPGRFSGRQFSNSRSEMNVSTLELGDSALYLCASTSGRTDETQYFGPGTRLLVL.

The chain is built from TRBV7-6 and TRBJ2-7; perhaps TRBD2 as D (6 bases). The length of the CDR3 is 18 residues. Trimming cost V 2 bases and J 5 bases, with 25 bases left between them. Germline V CDR1 and CDR2: SGHVS, FNYEAQ. In DNA form, the CDR3 reads TGTGCCAGCAGCTTAATGCGGGCCTTAGCGGAGTTCCCCCACGAGCAGTACTTC. Protein product: CASSLMRALAEFPHEQYF.

This chain uses TRBV5-6 with TRBJ2-7; D is undetermined. Trimming took 4 bases from V and 0 from J, leaving 8 bases between them. Germline values: CDR1 SGHDT, CDR2 YYEEEE. This CDR3 contains 13 residues. This CDR3 is CASSRQYSYEQYF. CDR3 bases: TGTGCCAGCAGCAGACAATACTCCTACGAGCAGTACTTC.

The chain links TRBV30 to TRBJ1-2, with 7 bases matching TRBD1. Per the germline V gene, CDR1 is GTSNPN and CDR2 is SVGIG (reference sequence). The junction had 7 bases not matched to a gene; V was cut back by 1 base and J by 5 bases. This CDR3 comprises 14 residues. CDR3 amino acids: CAWSETGVSYGYTF. In DNA, the CDR3 is TGTGCCTGGAGTGAAACAGGGGTATCTTATGGCTACACCTTC.

CDR3 nucleotide sequence: TGTGCCAGCAGCCGCGGACAGGATCCCGATACGCAGTATTTT. Residues: CASSRGQDPDTQYF. V and J are TRBV11-2 and TRBJ2-3; 7 bases fit TRBD1. The CDR3 is 14 amino acids. Trimming cost V 5 bases and J 6 bases; bases outside gene matches: 8. Germline V gives CDR1 SGHAT, CDR2 FQNNGV. Full variable domain (outside the CDR3, taken from reference TRBV11-2 and TRBJ2-3): EAGVAQSPRYKIIEKRQSVAFWCNPISGHATLYWYQQILGQGPKLLIQFQNNGVVDDSQLPKDRFSAERLKGVDSTLKIQPAKLEDSAVYLCASSRGQDPDTQYFGPGTRLTVL.